This passage covers 24 T cell receptor beta chains from one sample sequenced in a study of brain T cells in children with intractable seizures. Data came from immunoSEQ multiplex PCR; TCRdb stores just in-frame clones and leaves some out. The table includes about 340,000 clones, nearly 95% detected once. The time point was: blood from clinic visit 5 months post-surgery; TSC patient then seizure free. Sequences were derived from peripheral blood, sampled more than 4 months after surgery. Every receptor here comes from a boy in the first two years of life with tuberous sclerosis and intractable seizures.

This chain joins TRBV11-2 and TRBJ1-4; no clear D gene. V lost 5 bases to trimming and J lost 8 bases, with 21 bases between them. Per germline, CDR1 SGHAT and CDR2 FQNNGV. CDR3 length: 16 residues. The DNA for the CDR3 is TGTGCCAGCAGCCCCCGGGGAGACACGATCGAAGAAAAACTGTTTTTT. Translation gives CASSPRGDTIEEKLFF.

This rearrangement joins TRBV23-1 to TRBJ1-4; the match to TRBD1 covers 10 bases. TRBV23-1 belongs to the ORF category, with a function that is uncertain. J lost 5 bases, V lost 2 bases, and 11 bases had no gene match. The CDR3 spans 18 residues. This CDR3 reads CASSQSGTGAPSNEKLFF. The DNA of the CDR3 is TGCGCCAGCAGTCAAAGCGGGACAGGGGCACCTTCCAATGAAAAACTGTTTTTT.

The rearrangement uses TRBV5-3 and TRBJ2-1; the match to TRBD2 covers 14 bases. TRBV5-3 is flagged as an ORF with uncertain function. This CDR3 region has 22 residues. J lost 6 bases, V lost 1 base, and 21 bases had no gene match. The CDR3 spells CARSLNRTGRTGTSGGPNEQFF. The CDR3 nucleotides are TGTGCCAGAAGCTTGAATCGGACAGGCAGAACCGGGACTAGCGGGGGACCCAATGAGCAGTTCTTC.

Comments on this clone: The same CDR3 can be traced to other DNA sequences in this sample. The J gene is TRBJ2-5, the V gene TRBV5-1; no reliable D call. The CDR3 is made up of 12 amino acids. Germline V gene lookup returns CDR1 SGHRS and CDR2 YFSETQ. The V and J ends lost 0 bases and 5 bases respectively, with 5 bases between them. CDR3 in DNA: TGCGCCAGCAGCTTGGTGGGGGAGACCCAGTACTTC. Translating it yields CASSLVGETQYF.

The chain couples TRBV24-1 to TRBJ1-1; possible D gene TRBD1, 6 bases. This CDR3 is built from 16 residues. The ends were cut back, 7 bases at V and 5 bases at J, with 22 bases in the middle. Germline V gene data show CDR1 as KGHDR and CDR2 as SFDVKD. The CDR3 loop is CATSNLKDSARTEAFF. The CDR3 DNA is TGTGCCACCAGCAACCTCAAGGACAGCGCTAGGACTGAAGCTTTCTTT.

This chain connects TRBV4-2 to TRBJ1-4; no clear D gene. The CDR3 sequence is 15 residues long. Germline V gene sequence: CDR1 LGHNA, CDR2 YNFKEQ. V lost 4 bases and J 0 bases, leaving 9 bases between the germline ends. CDR3 in amino acids: CASSPYSPTNEKLFF. The CDR3 DNA reads as TGTGCCAGCAGCCCCTACAGCCCAACTAATGAAAAACTGTTTTTT.

This chain's CDR3 is CAWSGTTEAFF. The CDR3 nucleotides read TGTGCCTGGAGTGGGACCACTGAAGCTTTCTTT. The chain joins TRBV30 to TRBJ1-1; D remains unclear. CDR3 length: 11 amino acids. The germline V gene encodes CDR1 GTSNPN and CDR2 SVGIG (reference sequence). V was shortened by 1 base and J by 4 bases, with 4 bases between the two germline ends.

The chain combines TRBV11-3 with TRBJ2-5; perhaps TRBD1 as D (6 bases). CDR1 is SGHNT, CDR2 YENEEA, per germline. The CDR3 has 16 residues. Trimming left V 4 bases short and J 2 bases short, with 17 bases between. CDR3 loop: CASSSPGHRTQETQYF. As DNA, the CDR3 is TGTGCCAGCAGCTCCCCGGGACACAGGACGCAAGAGACCCAGTACTTC. Looking up the rest from reference TRBV11-3 and TRBJ2-5 gives the full variable domain: EAGVVQSPRYKIIEKKQPVAFWCNPISGHNTLYWYLQNLGQGPELLIRYENEEAVDDSQLPKDRFSAERLKGVDSTLKIQPAELGDSAVYLCASSSPGHRTQETQYFGPGTRLLVL.

The chain recombines TRBV5-1 with TRBJ2-7; D is undetermined. CDR1 and CDR2 from the germline V gene are SGHRS and YFSETQ. Between the trimmed V and J ends, which lost 3 bases and 2 bases, there was a span of 3 bases. This CDR3 contains 11 residues. CDR3: CASSSAYEQYF. CDR3 nucleotides: TGCGCCAGCAGCTCTGCCTACGAGCAGTACTTC.

The chain links TRBV5-1 to TRBJ1-1; D is possibly TRBD1 (5 bases). This CDR3 has 14 amino acids. Germline V lookup: CDR1 SGHRS, CDR2 YFSETQ. V was shortened by 0 bases and J by 2 bases, with 8 bases between the two germline ends. The CDR3 here is CASSLGGPNTEAFF. CDR3 DNA: TGCGCCAGCAGCTTGGGGGGACCCAACACTGAAGCTTTCTTT.

V is TRBV12-3 or TRBV12-4 and J is TRBJ2-1; 7 nucleotides align to TRBD2. V dropped 10 bases and J dropped 9; count of bases not matched to a gene: 12. The CDR3 length is 13 residues. The CDR3 region is CATQDGGIAEQFF. The CDR3 region has the DNA TGTGCCACCCAAGACGGGGGGATTGCTGAGCAGTTCTTC.

The chain has TRBV6-2 or TRBV6-3 and TRBJ2-1; D might be TRBD2 (6 bases). There are 15 residues in the CDR3. Germline V CDR1 and CDR2: MNHEY, SVGEGT. Trimming left V 5 bases short and J 6 bases short, with 17 bases between. The CDR3 is CASSHSGKGGNEQFF. The CDR3 DNA sequence: TGTGCCAGCAGTCATTCGGGTAAGGGAGGCAATGAGCAGTTCTTC.

This clone has a single count. The CDR3 nucleotides are TGTGCCACAGGACACTCCACCGGGGAGCTGTTTTTT. This encodes CATGHSTGELFF. The chain couples TRBV24-1 to TRBJ2-2, with D perhaps TRBD1 (5 bases). The CDR3 loop spans 12 amino acids. Trimming removed 10 bases at V and 4 bases at J, with 9 bases between. CDR1 and CDR2 (germline): KGHDR, SFDVKD.

The V call is TRBV6-5, the J call TRBJ1-2; the match to TRBD1 covers 7 bases. Trimming removed 4 bases from V and 8 bases from J; junction bases left unmatched: 4. In germline, CDR1 is MNHEY, CDR2 SVGAGI. The CDR3 length is 12 residues. CDR3 DNA: TGTGCCAGCAGTTTCCACAGGGGCGGCTACACCTTC. It encodes CASSFHRGGYTF.

This chain joins TRBV7-8 and TRBJ2-7; D ambiguous. The V gene's germline CDR1 is SGHVS and CDR2 FQNEAQ. Trimming cost V 5 bases and J 0 bases, with 14 bases left between them. The CDR3 loop spans 15 amino acids. CDR3 DNA sequence: TGTGCCAGCAGCCAGAGTGGACGATTCTCCTACGAGCAGTACTTC. This translates into CASSQSGRFSYEQYF.

The chain employs TRBV27 and TRBJ2-7, with D perhaps matching TRBD1 or TRBD2 (5 bases each). The ends were cut back, 6 bases at V and 4 bases at J, with 16 bases in the middle. This CDR3 is built from 14 residues. CDR1 and CDR2 from the germline V gene are MNHEY and SMNVEV (reference sequence). The CDR3 nucleotides are TGTGCCAGCAGGGGGGAAGGGGTAAAGTACGAGCAGTACTTC. This encodes CASRGEGVKYEQYF.

The chain is built from TRBV30 and TRBJ1-3, with D unclear. V lost 5 bases to trimming and J lost 0 bases, with 5 bases between them. The V gene's germline CDR1 is GTSNPN and CDR2 SVGIG (reference sequence). The CDR3 contains 12 residues. CDR3 coding DNA: TGTGCCTGGTCGTTCTCTGGAAACACCATATATTTT. It encodes CAWSFSGNTIYF.

This clone was observed once. The chain employs TRBV5-1 and TRBJ2-7; D may match TRBD1 or TRBD2 (5 bases each). V was shortened by 0 bases and J by 1 base, with 11 bases between the two germline ends. The CDR3 is 15 amino acids. Germline CDR1 is SGHRS and CDR2 is YFSETQ. CDR3 sequence: CASSLVGERSYEQYF. DNA of the CDR3: TGCGCCAGCAGCTTGGTGGGGGAGCGGTCCTACGAGCAGTACTTC.

This clone was observed a single time. J is TRBJ2-7 and V is TRBV3-1 (or the pseudogene TRBV3-2), with 14 bases lining up with TRBD2. The CDR3 totals 16 residues. Looked up from germline, CDR1 is LGHDT and CDR2 is YNNKEL (reference sequence). The ends lost 1 base at V and 5 bases at J; junction bases unmatched: 4. CDR3 sequence: CASSQGLAGGRNEQYF. The DNA of the CDR3 is TGTGCCAGCAGCCAAGGACTAGCGGGGGGGCGGAACGAGCAGTACTTC.

The chain combines TRBV5-1 with TRBJ1-3, with TRBD1 as a possible D gene (5 bases). The CDR3 length is 20 residues. Germline V CDR1 and CDR2: SGHRS, YFSETQ. Deletions cut 2 bases from V and 0 bases from J, with 24 bases between. The CDR3 DNA reads TGCGCCAGCAGCTTCATGGGGGGAGGCCTCCCCTCACTCTCTGGAAACACCATATATTTT. Translated, it gives CASSFMGGGLPSLSGNTIYF. Looking up the rest from reference TRBV5-1 and TRBJ1-3 gives the full variable domain: KAGVTQTPRYLIKTRGQQVTLSCSPISGHRSVSWYQQTPGQGLQFLFEYFSETQRNKGNFPGRFSGRQFSNSRSEMNVSTLELGDSALYLCASSFMGGGLPSLSGNTIYFGEGSWLTVV.

The rearrangement joins TRBV15 to TRBJ2-5; no firm D call. The CDR3 has 13 residues. V gave up 3 bases and J gave up 0 bases, with 5 bases separating them. Germline assignment: CDR1 LNHNV and CDR2 YYDKDF (reference sequence). CDR3 in amino acids: CATSRGYQETQYF. The CDR3 DNA is TGTGCCACCAGCAGGGGGTACCAAGAGACCCAGTACTTC.

The chain joins TRBV19 to TRBJ1-5, with D uncertain. CDR3 size: 14 residues. V was shortened by 5 bases and J by 4 bases, with 12 bases between the two germline ends. Germline V gives CDR1 LNHDA, CDR2 SQIVND (reference sequence). The CDR3 here is CASSPPTVNQPQHF. CDR3 DNA: TGTGCCAGTAGTCCCCCCACAGTGAATCAGCCCCAGCATTTT.

The chain couples TRBV29-1 to TRBJ2-1, with TRBD2 identical over 16 bases. V trimming: 8 bases; J trimming: 2 bases; junction bases outside the gene matches: 6. Germline V lookup: CDR1 SQVTM, CDR2 ANQGSEA. The CDR3 extends over 16 amino acids. The CDR3 here is CSSGTSGRETYNEQFF. The DNA of the CDR3 is TGCAGCTCCGGGACTAGCGGGAGGGAGACCTACAATGAGCAGTTCTTC.

The CDR3 DNA is TGTGCCTGGACCGCTGGGAGCTCCTATAATTCACCCCTCCACTTT. This encodes CAWTAGSSYNSPLHF. V usage is TRBV30 and J usage is TRBJ1-6; D unclear. Looked up from germline, CDR1 is GTSNPN and CDR2 is SVGIG (reference sequence). The CDR3 runs 15 residues. Trimming left V 4 bases short and J 0 bases short, with 10 bases between.